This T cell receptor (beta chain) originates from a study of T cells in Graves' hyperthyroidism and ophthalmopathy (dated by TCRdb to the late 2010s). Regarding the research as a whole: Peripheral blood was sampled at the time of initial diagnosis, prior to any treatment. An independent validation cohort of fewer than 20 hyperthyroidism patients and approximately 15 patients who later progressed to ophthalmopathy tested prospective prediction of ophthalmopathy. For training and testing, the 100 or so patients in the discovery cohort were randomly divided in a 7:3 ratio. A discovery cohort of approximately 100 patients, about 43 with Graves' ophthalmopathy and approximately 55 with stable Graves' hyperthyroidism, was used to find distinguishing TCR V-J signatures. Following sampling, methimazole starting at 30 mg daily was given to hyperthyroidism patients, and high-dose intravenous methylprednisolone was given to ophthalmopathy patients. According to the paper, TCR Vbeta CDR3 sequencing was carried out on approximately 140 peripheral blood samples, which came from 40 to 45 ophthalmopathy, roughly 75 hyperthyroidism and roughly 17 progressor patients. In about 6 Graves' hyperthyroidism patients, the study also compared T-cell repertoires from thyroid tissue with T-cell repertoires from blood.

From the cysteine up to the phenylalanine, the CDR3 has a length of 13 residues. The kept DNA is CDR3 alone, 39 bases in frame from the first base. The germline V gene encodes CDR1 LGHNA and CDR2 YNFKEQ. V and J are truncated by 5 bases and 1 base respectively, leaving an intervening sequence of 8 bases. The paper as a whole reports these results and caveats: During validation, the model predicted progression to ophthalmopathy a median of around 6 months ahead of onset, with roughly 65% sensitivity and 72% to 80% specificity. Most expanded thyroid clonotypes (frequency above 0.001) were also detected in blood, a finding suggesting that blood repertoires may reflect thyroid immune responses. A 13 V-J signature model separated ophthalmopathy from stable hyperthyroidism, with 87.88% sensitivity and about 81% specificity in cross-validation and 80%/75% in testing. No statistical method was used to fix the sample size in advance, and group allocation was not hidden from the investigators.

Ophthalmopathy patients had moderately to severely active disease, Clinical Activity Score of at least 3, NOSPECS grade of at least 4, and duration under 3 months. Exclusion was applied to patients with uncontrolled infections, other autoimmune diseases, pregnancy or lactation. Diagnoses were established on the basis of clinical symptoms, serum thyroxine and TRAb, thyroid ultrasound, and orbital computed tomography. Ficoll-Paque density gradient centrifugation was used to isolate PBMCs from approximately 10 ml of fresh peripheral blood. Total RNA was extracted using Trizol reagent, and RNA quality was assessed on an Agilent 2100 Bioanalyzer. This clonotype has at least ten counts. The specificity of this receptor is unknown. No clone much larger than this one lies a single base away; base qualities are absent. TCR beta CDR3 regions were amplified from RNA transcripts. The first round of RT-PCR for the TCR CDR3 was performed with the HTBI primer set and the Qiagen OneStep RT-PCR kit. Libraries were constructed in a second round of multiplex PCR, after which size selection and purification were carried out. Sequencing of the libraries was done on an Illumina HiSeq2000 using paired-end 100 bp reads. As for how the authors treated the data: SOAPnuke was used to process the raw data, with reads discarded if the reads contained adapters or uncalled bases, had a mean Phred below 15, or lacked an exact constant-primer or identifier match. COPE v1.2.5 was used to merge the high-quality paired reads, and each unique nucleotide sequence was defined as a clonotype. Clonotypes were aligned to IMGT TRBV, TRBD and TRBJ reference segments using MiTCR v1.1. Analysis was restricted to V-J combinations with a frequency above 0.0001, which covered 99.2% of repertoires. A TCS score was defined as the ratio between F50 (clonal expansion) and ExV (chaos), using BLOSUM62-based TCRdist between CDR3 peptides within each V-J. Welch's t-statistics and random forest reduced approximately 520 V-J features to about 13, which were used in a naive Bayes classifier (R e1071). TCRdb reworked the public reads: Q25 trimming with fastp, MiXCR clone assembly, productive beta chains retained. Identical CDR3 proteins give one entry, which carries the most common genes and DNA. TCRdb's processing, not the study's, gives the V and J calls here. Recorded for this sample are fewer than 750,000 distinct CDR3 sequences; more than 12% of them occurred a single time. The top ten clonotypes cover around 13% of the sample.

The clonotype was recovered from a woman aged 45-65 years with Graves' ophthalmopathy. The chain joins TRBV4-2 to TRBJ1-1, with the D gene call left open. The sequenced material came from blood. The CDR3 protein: CASSKAENTEAFF. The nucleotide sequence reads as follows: TGTGCCAGCAGCAAAGCGGAGAACACTGAAGCTTTCTTT.